This T cell receptor (beta chain) emerged from a study of cytomegalovirus exposure and HLA in healthy donors. Study-level results: Immune exposure data for these donors was limited to CMV serostatus.

Worth noting for this clone: Its antigen is unknown.

The PCR employed 60 Vbeta primers together with 13 Jbeta primers. The assay was immunoSEQ multiplex PCR, and TCRdb's table has in-frame clones only and misses some. The sample records under 75,000 clones, about two thirds being singletons. Per germline, CDR1 MNHEY and CDR2 SMNVEV (reference sequence). J was trimmed by 6 bases and V by 5 bases; bases with no gene match: 3. The CDR3 loop spans 12 amino acids. This sequence joins TRBV27 and TRBJ1-2; 7 bases are shared with TRBD1. This clonotype was obtained from a man aged 35 to 55 in good health and CMV-seropositive. Material: PBMCs. CDR3 sequence reads: CASSLQGHGYTF. Here the CDR3 DNA reads TGTGCCAGCAGTCTACAGGGGCATGGCTACACCTTC.